The present T cell receptor beta chain was sequenced within a study of cytomegalovirus exposure and HLA in healthy donors. Concerning this clone: Its antigen remains unidentified.

J gave up 7 bases and V 3 bases, and 7 bases lay outside the gene matches. Germline V gene sequence: CDR1 SGDLS, CDR2 YYNGEE. The CDR3 length is 14 residues. With 60 Vbeta and 13 Jbeta primers, the PCR was carried out. As processed by the authors: Roughly 12 million of 65 million to 95 million unique TCR beta chains were shared, per a later count. TCRdb's copy holds only in-frame clones and misses some; the assay was immunoSEQ multiplex PCR. D and trimming were read from the DNA, whereas the V and J calls and clone size are those reported in that table. The table lists 120,000 to 150,000 clones. General study points: A later analysis found common viral pathogens apparently linked to several of the most significant clusters. TCR beta chains numbering roughly 150 were designated cytomegalovirus-associated.

The chain uses TRBV9 and TRBJ1-5; 7 bases map to TRBD1. Sequenced: PBMCs. The origin of this receptor is a woman aged 18 to 35 in good health and CMV-seronegative. CDR3 DNA: TGTGCCAGCAGCGCGAGGGGGCAGGGGCAGCCCCAGCATTTT. Protein: CASSARGQGQPQHF.